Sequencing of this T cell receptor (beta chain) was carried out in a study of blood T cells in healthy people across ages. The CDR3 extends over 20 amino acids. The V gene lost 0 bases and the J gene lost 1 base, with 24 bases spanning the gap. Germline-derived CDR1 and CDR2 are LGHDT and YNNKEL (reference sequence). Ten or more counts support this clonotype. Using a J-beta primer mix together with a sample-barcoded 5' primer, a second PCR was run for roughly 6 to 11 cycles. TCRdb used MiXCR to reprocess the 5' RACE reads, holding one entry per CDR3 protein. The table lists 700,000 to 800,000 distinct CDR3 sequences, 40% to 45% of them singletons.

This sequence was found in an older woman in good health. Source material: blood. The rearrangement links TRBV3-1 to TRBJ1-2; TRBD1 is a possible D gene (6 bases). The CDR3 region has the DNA TGTGCCAGCAGCCAAGAAGGTTCGACAGGACAGCCCGCCTTTAACTATGGCTACACCTTC. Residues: CASSQEGSTGQPAFNYGYTF.